The clone carrying this TCR beta chain has just a few counts. Its antigen is still unknown. Libraries carried unique molecular identifiers used for clonotype counts. Each CDR3 protein gets one entry after TCRdb re-called the 5' RACE reads with MiXCR. The sample yields some 20,000 distinct CDR3 sequences, around 2% seen once. The CDR3 consists of 13 residues. The V gene lost 10 bases and the J gene lost 1 base, with 10 bases spanning the gap. CDR1 LNHDA and CDR2 SQIVND come from the germline V gene (reference sequence). The data are from a study of beta chain bispecific antibodies for T cell cancers. The overall study: TRBV sequencing of surviving healthy T cells measured each family's depletion. General observations from the study: Most targeted TRBV signal came from the leukemia cell line cells, not normal T cells. An anti-TRBV5-5 antibody cross-reacts with the highly similar TRBV5-6. The TRBV12-3 share of total TRBV signal fell approximately 99% after anti-TRBV12 rather than anti-CD19 exposure.

Either OKT3 anti-CD3 antibody or CD3/CD28 beads expanded T cells from blood mononuclear cells over about three days. Jurkat-T cell coculture with anti-TRBV12, compared with an anti-CD19 control. This chain uses TRBV19 with TRBJ2-2, with D unclear. The input for sequencing was healthy donor T cells cultured with leukemia cells, taken from a culture containing a bispecific antibody targeting TCR Vbeta12. The source of this sequence is a human donor in good health. Some clones in this sample may be carry-over from other donors' samples. The CDR3 loop is CATRQRNTGELFF. The CDR3 nucleotides are TGTGCCACTCGGCAGAGGAACACCGGGGAGCTGTTTTTT.